This T cell receptor beta chain was sequenced in a study of CD8 T cells in Susac syndrome (dated by TCRdb to 2018 to 2020). At the level of the whole study: Whether CD8+ T cell activation and differentiation in Susac syndrome was antigen driven was tested using repertoire sequencing. CD8+ T cell repertoire clonality was compared between fewer than 13 healthy donors, approximately 14 Susac syndrome patients and 15 multiple sclerosis patients.

The CDR3 has 14 amino acids, counting the end cysteine and phenylalanine. Just CDR3 DNA is preserved here, 42 bases in frame from base 1. Based on the germline V gene, the CDR1 and CDR2 sequences are SGHRS and YFSETQ. Cut back by 7 bases and 3 bases, the V and J ends lie 17 bases apart. The study at large found these results: The number of individuals in the TCR sequencing and HLA analysis was acknowledged as relatively small.

High-throughput TCR beta sequencing profiled peripheral blood CD8+ and CD4+ T cells from healthy donors, Susac syndrome patients and multiple sclerosis patients. The multiple sclerosis controls were treatment-naive patients who had stable or active relapsing-remitting disease and met the revised McDonald criteria. Bulk CD8+ and CD4+ T cells were purified by magnetic negative isolation, while CD8+ TEMRA cells were enriched using FACS. Blood was drawn into EDTA tubes, processed within 24 hours, and PBMCs were isolated by density gradient centrifugation. PBMCs intended for TCR sequencing were frozen in liquid nitrogen and were later thawed in a 37 degrees C water bath. The sorted or isolated CD4+, CD8+ and CD8+ TEMRA cells reached a purity of at least 90%. RNA was extracted using the RNeasy kit, and roughly 0.45 to 1 microgram was reverse transcribed with random hexamers. The immunoSEQ multiplex PCR assay, which covers 54 Vbeta and 13 Jbeta segments, was used to amplify TCR beta CDR3 regions. Bias from PCR amplification was corrected by using a synthetic template baseline for primer optimization and for computational correction. The study's own analysis went as follows. Reads were assigned to V, D and J genes according to IMGT and analyzed in immunoSEQ Analyzer, with only productive sequences retained. To calculate clonality, Shannon entropy was normalized by log2 of the number of productive unique sequences and then subtracted from one. For each patient and control, public and private clones were evaluated among the 100 most prevalent clones. Susac-specific clones were defined as absent from healthy and MS cohorts, 1052 published viral clones and other ImmuneACCESS disease sequences. The public reads were quality trimmed at Q25 with fastp and then assembled into clones with MiXCR by TCRdb, keeping productive beta chains. Identical CDR3 protein sequences are pooled into one entry, listed with their most common genes and DNA. These V and J calls are TCRdb output, not the study's own analysis. The sample table records some 300,000 distinct CDR3 sequences; around 89% of these occur just once. More than 0.15% of the sample goes to the ten largest clones.

About this clonotype: The antigen this receptor binds is unknown. Per-base quality was not reported, and no clone a single base away is much larger than it.

The rearranged chain carries TRBV5-1 and TRBJ2-7; the D gene is unclear. The clonotype originates from a human donor with multiple sclerosis. Sample: CD8+ T cells from PBMCs. The DNA sequence is TGCGCCAGCTCCCATATACCGGCGGACTACGAGCAGTACTTC. It specifies CASSHIPADYEQYF.